This TCR beta chain is drawn from a study of cytomegalovirus exposure and HLA in healthy donors listed by TCRdb under 2017. Broadly, across the study: According to an earlier analysis of a few hundred of the donors, about 179 million T cells yielded 100 million or so unique TCR beta sequences and 250 to 350 Gb of sequence data. Using immunosequencing, the study profiled T cell repertoires from 550 to 750 subjects and related those repertoires to cytomegalovirus serostatus. Class I and class II HLA loci were covered by the typing at four-digit resolution. Among some 400 genotyped donors of the cohort, an average of around 240,000 unique TCR beta nucleotide sequences was sequenced per donor, of which roughly 17% were non-productive. An earlier analysis of several hundred of the donors used high-throughput TCR beta sequencing to judge whether each TCR beta V gene segment behaved as functional or pseudogenic. The aim of the study was to test whether cataloging public T cell receptors could identify signatures of past pathogen exposure. Along with the approximately 700-subject first cohort, a separate validation cohort of some 130 different subjects was used. Every discovery cohort repertoire had been produced on one sequencing platform. Of the approximately 370 genotyped donors, approximately 81% were placed in the genetic ancestry cluster associated with self-reported Caucasian donors. In the later analysis, no new phenotypic data were used to find candidate immune exposures; instead, reliance was placed on TCR beta sequences and their occurrence across donors. Alongside the repertoire data, information on donor age, sex, ethnicity and CMV serostatus was compiled. About 5 DR-DQ haplotypes were handled as single units for association and clustering, since linkage in the cohort was strong. In a later genetic analysis, genome-wide SNP genotypes for about three fifths of the roughly 670 donors were used, and that subset was treated as a discovery cohort. Typing coverage differed by locus: A, B, C, DRB1 and DQB1 were typed in about 620-630 donors, DQA1 in about 550, DPA1 in approximately 600, and DPB1 in approximately 450. To predict cytomegalovirus infection status, the study brought together high-throughput TCR immunosequencing, statistical association of individual TCRs with disease status, and machine learning. Roughly 300 gigabases of sequencing data and about 92 million unique TCR sequences made up an early release that covered approximately 620 HLA-typed donors. A later analysis re-examined previously published TCR beta repertoires from around 670 donors and added high-resolution HLA genotyping to investigate patterns of TCR occurrence. Broader findings and caveats from the paper: Because HLA typing was unavailable for some donors at each locus, only the typed subset was used in association tests. When HLA alleles, especially DR and DQ, strongly co-occurred, attributing TCR associations to individual alleles was difficult. The study gave a list of 150 to 200 TCR beta chains associated with cytomegalovirus. An earlier analysis of several hundred of the donors showed that most TCR beta V segments appeared in productive rearrangements either about 90% or about 30% of the time, which broadly matched IMGT annotations. In a later genetic analysis, a missense DCLRE1C variant was associated with V-gene and J-gene trimming of TCR beta chains, and the association was replicated in an independent cohort. The cohort was sequenced for TCR beta chains only, and without alpha or paired-chain data the features that could be detected were limited. Over 15 rarely observed V segments, including chromosome 9 orphons, were excluded from the earlier analysis of several hundred of the donors because counts were too low. Cytomegalovirus status was reported to be diagnosed by the classifier with high specificity and sensitivity in both the original and validation cohorts. Several of the top co-occurrence clusters appeared to be linked to parvovirus B19, influenza, CMV and Epstein-Barr virus, according to a later analysis. According to the authors, the approach could potentially be generalized to other disease states and immunological phenotypes. A later genetic analysis reported fewer N-insertions in productive TCRs among donors in an Asian-associated ancestry cluster than the roughly 670-donor mean. Presence/absence analyses assumed roughly uniform sequencing depth across donors, an assumption that may not hold. In a later analysis, most CMV-associated TCR beta chains were found to appear HLA-restricted, with HLA associations seemingly driven largely by CMV exposure. A later analysis found that TCR association rates varied across HLA loci, with DRB1 alleles showing the most associated TCRs and HLA-C alleles the fewest. A further reported finding was that TCR beta sequences accurately predicted the HLA-A and HLA-B alleles for most subjects in the first cohort. CMV serostatus was the only immune exposure information available for the cohort. In a later analysis, HLA-associated TCR beta chains were found to be more clonally expanded and to have lower generation probabilities than equally common non-associated chains. Because the 87-base-pair reads could not distinguish some IMGT-functional V segments, including TRBV6-2 and TRBV6-3, those segments were excluded. In vitro tests confirmed that a few of the cytomegalovirus-associated TCR beta chains recognize cytomegalovirus antigens. A later analysis associated 15,000 to 20,000 TCR beta sequences with specific HLA alleles at a false discovery rate of 0.05. A cluster of highly shared sequence variants was judged likely to be a technical artifact of the sequencing pipeline. Correlated functional status among segregating V segments might reflect linkage disequilibrium, but an unknown experimental factor could not be ruled out. Across donors, most TCR sequences were observed very rarely, whereas some public TCRs were present in many individuals.

Preparation of the library involved the immunoSEQ multiplex PCR assay. A mixture of 60 forward primers for TCR Vbeta segments and 13 reverse primers for TCR Jbeta segments was used in the multiplex PCR. Amplification of the CDR3 region of rearranged TCR beta genes was performed with a multiplex PCR assay on genomic DNA. Amplified TCR beta libraries were sequenced as 87-base-pair reads on the Illumina HiSeq System. In the original analysis: A later analysis tallied some 79 million unique TCR beta chains across the 700 or so repertoires, and some 10 million of those chains were shared by two or more donors. Raw reads were error-corrected and collapsed into unique sequences with a nearest-neighbor algorithm that merged closely related sequences to remove PCR and sequencing errors. V, D and J gene segments were assigned by aligning CDR3 sequences to IMGT reference sequences. Each retained sequence needed at least a six-nucleotide match to both a V gene segment and a J gene segment. Rearrangements were called productive when the CDR3 lacked stop codons and stayed in frame with V and J; all others were non-productive. Following IMGT convention, CDR3 was defined as the stretch from the second conserved V-encoded cysteine up to the conserved J-encoded phenylalanine. The earlier analysis of 587 of the donors excluded sequences that lacked an unambiguous match to a single V gene segment. An earlier analysis of about 600 of the donors called V segments functional above 56.7% productive rearrangements and segregating when the between-donor standard deviation exceeded 5%. A statistical classification framework was developed to diagnose cytomegalovirus status using the catalog of TCR beta chain sequences. V and J gene assignment, in a later analysis, came from comparing TCR nucleotide sequences with IMGT/GENE-DB human TR gene sequences. A later analysis assigned CDR3 sequences and most-parsimonious VDJ recombination scenarios with the TCRdist pipeline. A later analysis defined each TCR beta chain by its CDR3 amino acid sequence plus V-gene family, and excluded reads lacking a unique V-gene family. As a way to deal with suspected cross-contamination and a sequencing artifact, a later analysis dropped roughly 620 nucleotide sequences that were highly shared and had low generation probability. For each public chain, a later analysis derived a clonal expansion index from normalized ranks of inferred template counts within each repertoire. In a later analysis, generation probabilities were computed using a VDJ recombination model fitted to out-of-frame rearrangements, and the results were checked against IGoR. In a later analysis, TCR-TCR, TCR-HLA and TCR-CMV co-occurrence was scored with hypergeometric tests, and a repertoire-size bias correction was applied to TCR pairs. In a later analysis, false discovery rates were estimated by permuting HLA or CMV assignments 20 times. A later analysis grouped co-occurring TCRs with DBSCAN, adding TCRdist sequence similarity when clustering within HLA-allele-positive subsets. Repertoires with fewer than 30,000 or more than 120,000 public chains were left out of co-occurrence clustering, as were five repertoires with anomalous nucleotide sharing. As stored in TCRdb, this immuneACCESS dataset retains in-frame rearrangements with V and J assigned. A fraction of the clones does not appear; measured against another copy, unresolved V genes explain less than half of the discrepancy, and the remainder lacks a known reason. That table supplies the V and J calls and clone size; D and trimming were determined from the DNA. In all, the sample holds around 76,000 clones, and less than 75% of those were seen once. The top ten clonotypes cover roughly 7.6% of the sample.

The cohort was made up of 500 to 850 healthy bone marrow donors. Cohort members were all nominally healthy when sampled, although unrecorded immune exposures were likely present. The donor tested CMV seropositive and was one of the 289 seropositive cohort members. Every donor gave a peripheral blood sample, and the peripheral blood mononuclear cells from that sample were used for TCR beta sequencing. The Qiagen DNeasy Blood Extraction Kit was used to extract genomic DNA from the blood cell samples. Comment on this clone: Its antigen remains undetermined. No base quality information exists; no much larger clone differs at one position.

Ends trimmed: V by 4 bases, J by 6 bases; bases unmatched to a gene: 7. The germline V gene (reference sequence) gives CDR1 as LNHDA and CDR2 as SQIVND. The CDR3 spans 15 residues, from the cysteine through the phenylalanine. Only the CDR3 DNA stays, 45 bases, in frame from base 1. The sequenced sample was PBMCs. This receptor chain uses TRBV19 and TRBJ1-4, with 8 middle bases fitting TRBD1. The receptor's source is a middle-aged man in good health and CMV-seropositive. The sequenced DNA: TGTGCCAGTAGTACCACGACAGGGGAGGATGAAAAACTGTTTTTT. It encodes CASSTTTGEDEKLFF. When the CDR3 is completed using the reference TRBV19 and TRBJ1-4 genes on either side, the full variable domain is DGGITQSPKYLFRKEGQNVTLSCEQNLNHDAMYWYRQDPGQGLRLIYYSQIVNDFQKGDIAEGYSVSREKKESFPLTVTSAQKNPTAFYLCASSTTTGEDEKLFFGSGTQLSVL.